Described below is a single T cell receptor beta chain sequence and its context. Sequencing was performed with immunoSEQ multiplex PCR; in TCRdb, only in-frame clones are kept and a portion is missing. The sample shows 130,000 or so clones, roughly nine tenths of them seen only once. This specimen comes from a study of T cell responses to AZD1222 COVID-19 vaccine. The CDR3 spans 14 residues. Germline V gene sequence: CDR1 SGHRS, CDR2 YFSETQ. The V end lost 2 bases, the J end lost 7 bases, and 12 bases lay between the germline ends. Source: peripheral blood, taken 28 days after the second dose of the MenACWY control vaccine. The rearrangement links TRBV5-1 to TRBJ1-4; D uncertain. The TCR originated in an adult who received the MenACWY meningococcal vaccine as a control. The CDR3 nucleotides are TGCGCCAGCAGCTTCGGGAGCAACTCTGAAAAACTGTTTTTT. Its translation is CASSFGSNSEKLFF.